These 2 T cell receptor beta chains originate from one sample sequenced in a study of immune evolution from preneoplasia to lung adenocarcinoma. Some clones are missing from TCRdb's copy, which holds only in-frame ones; the method was immunoSEQ multiplex PCR. Among around 11,000 clones listed, more than 60% were seen once. The specimen sequenced was FFPE minimally invasive lung adenocarcinoma tissue. Receptors were obtained from a person aged 60 to 80 with lung adenocarcinoma.

This chain joins TRBV11-3 and TRBJ2-7; D gene uncertain. This CDR3 is 11 amino acids long. CDR1 is SGHNT and CDR2 is YENEEA in the germline V gene. V was pared by 4 bases and J by 7 bases, with 8 bases between. In DNA form, the CDR3 reads TGTGCCAGCAGCTCCTCAGAGGAGCAGTACTTC. Translated: CASSSSEEQYF.

This rearrangement joins TRBV10-3 to TRBJ2-3; D possibly matches TRBD1 or TRBD2 (6 bases each). The germline V and J ends were trimmed by 3 bases and 5 bases, with 15 bases remaining between them. CDR1 is ENHRY and CDR2 is SYGVKD in the germline V gene. The CDR3 extends over 15 amino acids. CDR3 nucleotides: TGTGCCATCAGTGATTCGAGGGGGGCGGAAGATACGCAGTATTTT. This sequence encodes CAISDSRGAEDTQYF.